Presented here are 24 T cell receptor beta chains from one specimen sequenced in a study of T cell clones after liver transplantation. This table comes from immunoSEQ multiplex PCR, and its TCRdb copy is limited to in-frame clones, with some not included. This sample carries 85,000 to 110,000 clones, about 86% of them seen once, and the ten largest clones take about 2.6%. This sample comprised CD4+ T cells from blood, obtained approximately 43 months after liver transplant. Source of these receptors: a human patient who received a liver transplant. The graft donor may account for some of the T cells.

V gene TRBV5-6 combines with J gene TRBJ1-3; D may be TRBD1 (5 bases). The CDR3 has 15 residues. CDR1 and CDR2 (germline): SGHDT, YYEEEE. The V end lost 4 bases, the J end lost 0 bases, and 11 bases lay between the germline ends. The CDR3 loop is CASSLRQTSGNTIYF. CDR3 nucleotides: TGTGCCAGCAGCCTCCGACAGACCTCTGGAAACACCATATATTTT.

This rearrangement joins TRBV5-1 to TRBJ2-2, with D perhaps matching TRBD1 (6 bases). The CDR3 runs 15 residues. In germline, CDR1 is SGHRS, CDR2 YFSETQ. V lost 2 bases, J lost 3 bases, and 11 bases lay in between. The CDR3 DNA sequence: TGCGCCAGCAGCTTCGTCAGGGGAGACACCGGGGAGCTGTTTTTT. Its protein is CASSFVRGDTGELFF. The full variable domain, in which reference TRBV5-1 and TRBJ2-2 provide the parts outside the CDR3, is KAGVTQTPRYLIKTRGQQVTLSCSPISGHRSVSWYQQTPGQGLQFLFEYFSETQRNKGNFPGRFSGRQFSNSRSEMNVSTLELGDSALYLCASSFVRGDTGELFFGEGSRLTVL.

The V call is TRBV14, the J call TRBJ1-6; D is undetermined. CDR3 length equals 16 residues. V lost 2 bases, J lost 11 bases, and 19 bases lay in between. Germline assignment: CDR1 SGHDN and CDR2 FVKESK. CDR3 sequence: CASSQNLGGSKAPLHF. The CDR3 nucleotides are TGTGCCAGCAGCCAAAACCTCGGAGGTTCTAAGGCACCCCTCCACTTT. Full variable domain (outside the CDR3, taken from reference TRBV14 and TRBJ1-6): EAGVTQFPSHSVIEKGQTVTLRCDPISGHDNLYWYRRVMGKEIKFLLHFVKESKQDESGMPNNRFLAERTGGTYSTLKVQPAELEDSGVYFCASSQNLGGSKAPLHFGNGTRLTVT.

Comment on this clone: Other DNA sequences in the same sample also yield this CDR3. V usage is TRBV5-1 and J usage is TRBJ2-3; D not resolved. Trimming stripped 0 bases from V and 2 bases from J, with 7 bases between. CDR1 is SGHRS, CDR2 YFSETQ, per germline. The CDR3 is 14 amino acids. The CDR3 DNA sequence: TGCGCCAGCAGCTTGGGCAGCCCCACAGATACGCAGTATTTT. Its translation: CASSLGSPTDTQYF. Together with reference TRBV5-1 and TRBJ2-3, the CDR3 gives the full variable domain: KAGVTQTPRYLIKTRGQQVTLSCSPISGHRSVSWYQQTPGQGLQFLFEYFSETQRNKGNFPGRFSGRQFSNSRSEMNVSTLELGDSALYLCASSLGSPTDTQYFGPGTRLTVL.

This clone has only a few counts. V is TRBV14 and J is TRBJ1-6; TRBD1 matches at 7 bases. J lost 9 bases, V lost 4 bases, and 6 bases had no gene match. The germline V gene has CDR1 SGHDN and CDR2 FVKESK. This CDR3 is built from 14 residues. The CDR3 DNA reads TGTGCCAGCAGCCCGACAGGGATGGGTTCACCCCTCCACTTT. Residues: CASSPTGMGSPLHF.

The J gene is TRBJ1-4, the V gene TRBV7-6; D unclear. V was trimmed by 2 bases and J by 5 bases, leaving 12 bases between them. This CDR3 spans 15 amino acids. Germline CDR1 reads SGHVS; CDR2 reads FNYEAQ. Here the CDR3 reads CASSLNRPVNEKLFF. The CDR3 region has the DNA TGTGCCAGCAGCTTAAACAGACCTGTCAATGAAAAACTGTTTTTT.

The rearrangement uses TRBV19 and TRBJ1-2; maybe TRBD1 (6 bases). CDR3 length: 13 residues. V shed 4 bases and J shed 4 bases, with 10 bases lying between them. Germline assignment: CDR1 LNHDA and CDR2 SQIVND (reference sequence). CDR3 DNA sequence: TGTGCCAGTAGTAACAGACAGGCCTATGGCTACACCTTC. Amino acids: CASSNRQAYGYTF.

This CDR3 is CASSPSGRNNQPQHF. Here the CDR3 DNA reads TGTGCCAGCTCACCTTCAGGGCGAAACAATCAGCCCCAGCATTTT. The chain is built from TRBV18 and TRBJ1-5; D possibly corresponds to TRBD1 (5 bases). Germline CDR1 KGHSH, CDR2 LQKENI. Trimming removed 3 bases at V and 3 bases at J, with 12 bases between. This CDR3 has 15 amino acids.

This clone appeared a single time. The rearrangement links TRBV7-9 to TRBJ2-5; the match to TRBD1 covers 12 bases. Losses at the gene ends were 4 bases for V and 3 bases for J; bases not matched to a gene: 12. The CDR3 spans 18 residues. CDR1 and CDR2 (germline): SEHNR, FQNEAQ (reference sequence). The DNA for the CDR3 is TGTGCCAGCAGCTCGGGACAGGGGGCTATGAGTCCTGAAGAGACCCAGTACTTC. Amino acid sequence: CASSSGQGAMSPEETQYF.

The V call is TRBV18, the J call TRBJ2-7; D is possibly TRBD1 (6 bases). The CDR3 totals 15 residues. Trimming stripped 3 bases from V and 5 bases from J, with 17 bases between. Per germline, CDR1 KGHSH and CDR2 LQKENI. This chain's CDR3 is CASSPVFGTTDEQYF. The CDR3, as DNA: TGTGCCAGCTCACCGGTTTTCGGGACAACCGACGAGCAGTACTTC.

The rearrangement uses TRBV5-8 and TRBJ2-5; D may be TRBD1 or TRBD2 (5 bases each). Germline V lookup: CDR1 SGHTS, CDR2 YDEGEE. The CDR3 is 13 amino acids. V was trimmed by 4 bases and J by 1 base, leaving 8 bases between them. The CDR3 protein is CASSPGTQETQYF. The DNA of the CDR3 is TGTGCCAGCAGCCCTGGGACCCAAGAGACCCAGTACTTC.

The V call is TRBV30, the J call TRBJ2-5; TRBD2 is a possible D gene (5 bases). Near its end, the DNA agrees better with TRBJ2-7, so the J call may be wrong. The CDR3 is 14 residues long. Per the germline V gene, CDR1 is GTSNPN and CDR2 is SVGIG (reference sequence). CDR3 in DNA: TGTGCCTGGAGCGCTACGGACTTTGGCTACGAGCAGTACTTC. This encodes CAWSATDFGYEQYF.

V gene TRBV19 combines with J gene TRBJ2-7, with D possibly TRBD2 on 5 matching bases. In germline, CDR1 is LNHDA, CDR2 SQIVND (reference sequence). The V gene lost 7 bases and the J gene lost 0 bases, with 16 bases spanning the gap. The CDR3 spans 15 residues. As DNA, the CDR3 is TGTGCCAGTACGCCCGGGCCACGGGGCTCCTACGAGCAGTACTTC. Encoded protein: CASTPGPRGSYEQYF.

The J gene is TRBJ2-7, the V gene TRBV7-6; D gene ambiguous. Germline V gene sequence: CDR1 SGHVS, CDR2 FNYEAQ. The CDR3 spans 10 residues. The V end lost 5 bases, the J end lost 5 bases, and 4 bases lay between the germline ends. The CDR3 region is CASSRDEQYF. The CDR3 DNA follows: TGTGCCAGCAGCAGGGACGAGCAGTACTTC.

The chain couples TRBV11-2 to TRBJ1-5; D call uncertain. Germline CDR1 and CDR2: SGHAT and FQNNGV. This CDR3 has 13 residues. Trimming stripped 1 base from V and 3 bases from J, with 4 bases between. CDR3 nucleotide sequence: TGTGCCAGCAGCTTAGGGACCAATCAGCCCCAGCATTTT. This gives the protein CASSLGTNQPQHF.

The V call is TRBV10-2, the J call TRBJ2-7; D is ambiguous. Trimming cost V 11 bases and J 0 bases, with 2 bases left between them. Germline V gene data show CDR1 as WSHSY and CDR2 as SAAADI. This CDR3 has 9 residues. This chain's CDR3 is CAGSYEQYF. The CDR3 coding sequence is TGCGCCGGCTCCTACGAGCAGTACTTC.

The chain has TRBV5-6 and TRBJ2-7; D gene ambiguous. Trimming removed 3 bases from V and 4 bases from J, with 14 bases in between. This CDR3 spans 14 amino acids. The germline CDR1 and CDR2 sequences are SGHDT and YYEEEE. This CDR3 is CASSSYFVAYEQYF. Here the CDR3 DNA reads TGTGCCAGCAGCTCTTATTTCGTTGCTTACGAGCAGTACTTC.

CDR3 sequence: CASSDQGGNEKLFF. For the CDR3, the DNA is TGTGCCAGCAGTGATCAAGGGGGTAATGAAAAACTGTTTTTT. The V call is TRBV2, the J call TRBJ1-4, with D perhaps matching TRBD1 (6 bases). Germline V gene lookup returns CDR1 SNHLY and CDR2 FYNNEI. CDR3 size: 14 residues. The V end lost 3 bases, the J end lost 4 bases, and 9 bases lay between the germline ends.

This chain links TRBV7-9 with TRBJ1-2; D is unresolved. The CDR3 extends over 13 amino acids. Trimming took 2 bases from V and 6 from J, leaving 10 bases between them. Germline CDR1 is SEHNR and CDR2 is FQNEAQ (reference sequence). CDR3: CASSLRPYDGYTF. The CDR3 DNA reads TGTGCCAGCAGCTTAAGACCTTACGATGGCTACACCTTC. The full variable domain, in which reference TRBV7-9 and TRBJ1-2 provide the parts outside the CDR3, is DTGVSQNPRHKITKRGQNVTFRCDPISEHNRLYWYRQTLGQGPEFLTYFQNEAQLEKSRLLSDRFSAERPKGSFSTLEIQRTEQGDSAMYLCASSLRPYDGYTFGSGTRLTVV.

CDR3 region: CASSHRVGYTF. In DNA form, the CDR3 reads TGTGCCAGCAGCCACAGGGTTGGCTACACCTTC. The J gene is TRBJ1-2, the V gene TRBV5-8, with a possible D match to TRBD1 (6 bases). Per the germline V gene, CDR1 is SGHTS and CDR2 is YDEGEE. The CDR3 has 11 residues. V was cut by 4 bases and J by 7 bases, with 8 bases left in between.

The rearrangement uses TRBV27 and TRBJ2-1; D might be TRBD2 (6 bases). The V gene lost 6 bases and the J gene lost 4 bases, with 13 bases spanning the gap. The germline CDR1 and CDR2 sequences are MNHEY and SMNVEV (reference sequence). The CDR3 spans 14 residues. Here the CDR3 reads CASRSSERYNEQFF. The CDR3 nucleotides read TGTGCCAGCAGGTCTAGCGAGAGATACAATGAGCAGTTCTTC.

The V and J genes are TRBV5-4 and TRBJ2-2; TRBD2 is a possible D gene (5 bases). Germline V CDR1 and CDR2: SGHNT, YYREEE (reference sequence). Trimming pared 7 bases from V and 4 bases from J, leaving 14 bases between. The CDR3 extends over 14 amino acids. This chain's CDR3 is CASSPSPRTGELFF. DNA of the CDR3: TGTGCCAGCTCCCCTAGCCCTCGCACCGGGGAGCTGTTTTTT.

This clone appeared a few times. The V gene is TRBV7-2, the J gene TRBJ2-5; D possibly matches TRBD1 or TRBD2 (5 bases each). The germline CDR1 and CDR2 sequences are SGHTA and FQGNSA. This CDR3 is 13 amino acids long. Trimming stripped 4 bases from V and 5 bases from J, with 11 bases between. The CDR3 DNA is TGTGCCAGCAGCTCGGACTGGGGGGAGACCCAGTACTTC. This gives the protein CASSSDWGETQYF.

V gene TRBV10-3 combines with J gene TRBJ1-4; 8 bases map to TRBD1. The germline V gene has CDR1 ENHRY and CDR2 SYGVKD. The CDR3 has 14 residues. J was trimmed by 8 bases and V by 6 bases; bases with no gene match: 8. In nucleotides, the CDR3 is TGTGCCATCAGAGCTGGACAGGGAGGAGAAAAACTGTTTTTT. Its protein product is CAIRAGQGGEKLFF.